This TCR beta chain was found in a study of blood T cells in healthy people across ages (dated by TCRdb to about 2015). A note on the overall study: Template switching captured roughly one uniquely barcoded TCR beta cDNA molecule per two T cells in model experiments. To avoid experimental bias, donors of different ages were randomly spread across the sequencing lanes. Using deep sequencing normalized with unique cDNA molecular identifiers, the study measured how TCR beta repertoire diversity changes with age. The study analyzed two additional independent replicas of 1 million unique cDNA reads from the same blood draw for two donors, one aged 18 to 29 and one aged 80 or older. Four age groups were formed from the donors: young (average around 15 years), middle-aged (roughly 38), aged (62) and long-lived (about 80).

Broader findings and caveats from the paper: Conclusive comparison of naive and antigen-experienced compartments was prevented by the profiling of bulk unsorted PBMCs. Because donor CMV infection status was unknown, age-related changes in expanded clonotypes were potentially confounded. Observed TCR beta diversity per million T cells fell roughly linearly with age, and a significant reduction was already apparent by age roughly 40. The percentage of naive T cells measured by flow cytometry correlated strongly with observed TCR beta diversity. Compared with the aged group, the long-lived group had more naive CD4+ T cells, fewer expanded clones and increased TCR diversity, suggesting age selection. Estimates of total diversity based on one million sequenced T cells were regarded as lower bounds and as underestimates.

About this clonotype itself: Its recognized antigen is unknown. Within one base of it there is no much larger clone, and no base qualities were kept.

The approximately 39 donors, aged about 6 to 100 years, were systemically healthy Caucasian individuals from Russia. Ten milliliters of peripheral blood were collected from each donor into EDTA-treated Vacutainer tubes. Ficoll-Paque density-gradient centrifugation was used to isolate PBMCs, with at least 6.5 million obtained per sample. Total RNA, at least 5.5 micrograms per sample, was extracted from PBMCs with Trizol reagent. The percentages of naive CD45RAhigh/CD27high T cells were determined by flow cytometry on a PBMC aliquot from every donor. Library creation used 5' RACE. TCRdb names Illumina HiSeq 2500 as the instrument used. A second about 7 to 12 cycle PCR used a sample-barcoded 5' primer and a J-beta primer mix. A unique molecular identifier was introduced onto each TCR beta cDNA molecule by a template-switch 5' adaptor carrying 12 random nucleotides. At least 3 million CDR3-containing paired-end reads were obtained from each sample. The Mint cDNA synthesis kit, primed by a TRBC-specific oligonucleotide, was used to synthesize first-strand cDNA from all RNA. After uracil-DNA glycosylase treatment, a first 18-cycle PCR used universal primers M1SS and BC2_uni_R on all cDNA. Concerning the study's data processing: For normalization, 1 million high-quality reads, each with a distinct molecular identifier, were randomly selected from each sample. Instead of being binned into consensus sequences, reads with shared molecular identifiers were discarded. MiTCR, set to a Q25 quality threshold and the strictest error-elimination algorithm, was used for CDR3 identification, clonotype clustering and error correction. A nonparametric unseen species model using Euler transformation provided a lower-bound estimate of total TCR beta diversity. The raw public reads went through TCRdb reprocessing: fastp at Q25, MiXCR clone calling, in-frame beta chains kept. Each CDR3 protein appears once, grouped with its most common genes and DNA. TCRdb, not the original authors, processed these V and J calls. This sample gives roughly 640,000 distinct CDR3 sequences in total; approximately 30% of them show up just once. The ten most abundant clones make up about a sixth of the sample.

Trimming takes 0 bases from V and 7 bases from J, and the germline ends sit 7 bases apart. From the cysteine up to the phenylalanine, the CDR3 has a length of 13 residues. Solely the CDR3 DNA is kept, with 39 bases framed from the first base. In the germline V gene, CDR1 corresponds to SGHTA and CDR2 to FQGNSA. Sequencing used blood. Here the chain combines TRBV7-2 and TRBJ2-1; a weak D assignment points to TRBD2 (5 bases agree). This TCR was recovered from a woman aged 80 or over in good health. The DNA is TGTGCCAGCAGCTTAGCGTGGGAGAATGAGCAGTTCTTC. It translates to CASSLAWENEQFF.